Below are 32 T cell receptor beta chains sequenced from a single sample in a study of blood T cell repertoires in COVID-19. Assay: immunoSEQ multiplex PCR; the TCRdb copy retains only in-frame clones and omits some. The table has about 33,000 clones, approximately 82% seen once; the top ten hold about 14%. Sequenced sample: peripheral blood. These TCRs come from a human donor in a cohort sampled during active COVID-19.

The chain is built from TRBV7-6 and TRBJ2-3, with D possibly TRBD2 on 6 matching bases. Trimming stripped 1 base from V and 2 bases from J, with 10 bases between. This CDR3 comprises 15 residues. CDR1 is SGHVS, CDR2 FNYEAQ, per germline. DNA for the CDR3: TGTGCCAGCAGCTTAGGGGGACTTAACACAGATACGCAGTATTTT. It specifies CASSLGGLNTDTQYF.

The gene calls are TRBV25-1 and TRBJ1-3, with D uncertain. This CDR3 is 16 amino acids long. The V gene lost 2 bases and the J gene lost 0 bases, with 11 bases spanning the gap. Germline loops: CDR1 MGHDK, CDR2 SYGVNS. The CDR3: CASSEQTGVSGNTIYF. In DNA form, the CDR3 reads TGTGCCAGCAGTGAACAGACGGGAGTCTCTGGAAACACCATATATTTT.

The J gene is TRBJ2-7, the V gene TRBV4-3, with no clear D. Germline CDR1 reads LGHNA; CDR2 reads YSLEER. V lost 2 bases, J lost 7 bases, and 18 bases lay in between. The CDR3 is 15 residues long. The CDR3 loop is CASSQRGDPRSEQYF. DNA of the CDR3: TGCGCCAGCAGCCAACGCGGAGACCCACGTTCAGAGCAGTACTTC.

The V gene is TRBV12-3 or TRBV12-4, the J gene TRBJ2-5; D might be TRBD2 (5 bases). The germline V and J ends were trimmed by 5 bases and 1 base, with 8 bases remaining between them. The CDR3 totals 13 residues. The CDR3 DNA sequence: TGTGCCAGCAGTGACGGGATCCAAGAGACCCAGTACTTC. The encoded protein is CASSDGIQETQYF.

This clone appeared a few times. The chain employs TRBV5-1 and TRBJ2-7; 8 bases line up with TRBD1. Germline CDR1 SGHRS, CDR2 YFSETQ. V lost 3 bases, J lost 1 base, and 6 bases stayed unmatched. This CDR3 region has 15 residues. CDR3 amino acids: CASSYGQGRSYEQYF. The DNA for the CDR3 is TGCGCCAGCAGCTATGGACAGGGCCGATCCTACGAGCAGTACTTC.

This clone was found once. The V call is TRBV5-4, the J call TRBJ2-7, with 11 bases fitting TRBD1. Germline CDR1 is SGHNT and CDR2 is YYREEE (reference sequence). This CDR3 has 14 amino acids. V shed 9 bases and J 2 bases; nucleotides not matched to a gene: 7. The DNA for the CDR3 is TGTGCCACCGGACAGGGGGCCATCACCTACGAGCAGTACTTC. This gives the protein CATGQGAITYEQYF.

The rearrangement links TRBV3-1 (or the pseudogene TRBV3-2) to TRBJ1-5, with D uncertain. This CDR3 region has 16 residues. Germline V CDR1 and CDR2: LGHDT, YNNKEL (reference sequence). Between the trimmed V and J ends, which lost 4 bases and 0 bases, there was a span of 13 bases. CDR3 region: CASSRSSGSSNQPQHF. Here the CDR3 DNA reads TGTGCCAGCAGCCGCTCCTCGGGGTCTAGCAATCAGCCCCAGCATTTT.

The rearrangement links TRBV27 to TRBJ2-7; 8 nucleotides agree with TRBD2. After removal of 7 bases from V and 6 bases from J, the junction contained 14 bases not matched to a gene. Germline lookup yields CDR1 MNHEY and CDR2 SMNVEV (reference sequence). This CDR3 contains 15 residues. CDR3 sequence (DNA): TGTGCCAGCACCTCAGCGGGGGCCGAGATGTCCGAGCAGTACTTC. Translation: CASTSAGAEMSEQYF.

The chain uses TRBV7-9 and TRBJ2-5, with D possibly being TRBD1 (6 bases). V dropped 5 bases and J dropped 4 bases, with 14 bases sitting between them. Germline assignment: CDR1 SEHNR and CDR2 FQNEAQ (reference sequence). The CDR3 covers 14 residues. CDR3 protein: CASSATGLRETQYF. DNA of the CDR3: TGTGCCAGCAGCGCGACAGGATTGCGAGAGACCCAGTACTTC.

The V and J genes are TRBV7-2 and TRBJ1-2; D gene uncertain. The CDR3 is made up of 14 amino acids. The germline gives CDR1 SGHTA, CDR2 FQGNSA. V was clipped by 0 bases and J by 5 bases, with 10 bases between them. This CDR3 is CASSLAAGAYGYTF. The DNA of the CDR3 is TGTGCCAGCAGCTTAGCGGCGGGTGCTTATGGCTACACCTTC.

The chain has TRBV28 and TRBJ2-7; D unresolved. CDR3 size: 11 residues. Germline loops: CDR1 MDHEN, CDR2 SYDVKM. The V end was cut by 5 bases, the J end by 5 bases, with 7 bases between. CDR3 nucleotides: TGTGCCAGCAGTACGAGAAACGAGCAGTACTTC. Translation gives CASSTRNEQYF.

This rearrangement joins TRBV7-2 to TRBJ2-1, with 8 bases fitting TRBD1. The trim removed 3 bases at V and 4 bases at J, leaving 5 bases unmatched. This CDR3 region has 15 residues. Germline V gene sequence: CDR1 SGHTA, CDR2 FQGNSA. The CDR3 here is CASSFDRGRYNEQFF. DNA for the CDR3: TGTGCCAGCAGCTTCGACAGGGGAAGGTACAATGAGCAGTTCTTC.

J is TRBJ2-7 and V is TRBV3-1 (or the pseudogene TRBV3-2), with D possibly TRBD1 on 6 matching bases. Between the trimmed V and J ends, which lost 4 bases and 5 bases, there was a span of 15 bases. The germline gives CDR1 LGHDT, CDR2 YNNKEL (reference sequence). The CDR3 is 14 residues long. The CDR3 spells CASSRLQGMDEQYF. The DNA for the CDR3 is TGTGCCAGCAGCCGCTTACAGGGAATGGACGAGCAGTACTTC.

This clone appeared a few times. The CDR3 loop reads CASSLQGFPEAFF. DNA for the CDR3: TGTGCCAGCAGTCTACAGGGTTTCCCTGAAGCTTTCTTT. J is TRBJ1-1 and V is TRBV2, with D maybe TRBD1 (6 bases). The V and J ends lost 5 bases and 6 bases respectively, with 13 bases between them. This CDR3 has 13 residues. Germline CDR1 and CDR2: SNHLY and FYNNEI. Full variable domain (missing parts from reference TRBV2 and TRBJ1-1): EPEVTQTPSHQVTQMGQEVILRCVPISNHLYFYWYRQILGQKVEFLVSFYNNEISEKSEIFDDQFSVERPDGSNFTLKIRSTKLEDSAMYFCASSLQGFPEAFFGQGTRLTVV.

The chain is built from TRBV5-1 and TRBJ1-4; 8 bases are shared with TRBD1. CDR3 length equals 13 residues. J lost 8 bases, V lost 3 bases, and 3 bases had no gene match. Germline loops: CDR1 SGHRS, CDR2 YFSETQ. Here the CDR3 DNA reads TGCGCCAGCAGCTCGGGACAGGCAGAAAAACTGTTTTTT. Translated: CASSSGQAEKLFF.

The gene calls are TRBV24-1 and TRBJ2-5, with 7 bases fitting TRBD2. CDR3 size: 15 residues. Germline assignment: CDR1 KGHDR and CDR2 SFDVKD. J gave up 2 bases and V 4 bases, and 6 bases lay outside the gene matches. The CDR3 is CATSEWSGDQETQYF. CDR3 DNA: TGTGCCACCAGTGAATGGAGCGGGGATCAAGAGACCCAGTACTTC.

The chain is built from TRBV7-2 and TRBJ2-3; 8 bases align to TRBD2. The J segment lost 9 bases and the V segment lost 5 bases, leaving 13 bases of the junction unmatched. The CDR3 covers 15 residues. CDR1 SGHTA and CDR2 FQGNSA come from the germline V gene. The CDR3 sequence is CASSQGSGGPKTQYF. The CDR3 nucleotides read TGTGCCAGCAGCCAGGGGTCGGGGGGGCCGAAAACGCAGTATTTT.

The CDR3 DNA is TGTGCCAGCAGCCAAGTTGGCCGGGGTGAGCAGTTCTTC. Its protein product is CASSQVGRGEQFF. The rearrangement joins TRBV11-3 to TRBJ2-1, with a tentative D call TRBD2 (5 bases). V lost 5 bases and J 9 bases, leaving 14 bases between the germline ends. Looked up from germline, CDR1 is SGHNT and CDR2 is YENEEA. This CDR3 contains 13 residues.

This chain uses TRBV7-9 with TRBJ1-6; 11 nucleotides line up with TRBD1. CDR3 length: 15 residues. The germline V gene has CDR1 SEHNR and CDR2 FQNEAQ (reference sequence). J gave up 10 bases and V 5 bases, and 7 bases lay outside the gene matches. The CDR3 nucleotides read TGTGCCAGCAGCCCGGGACAGGGGGGTTGGTCACCCCTCCACTTT. Its translation is CASSPGQGGWSPLHF.

The J gene is TRBJ2-7, the V gene TRBV11-2; 9 positions agree with TRBD1. The CDR3 is 14 amino acids. The V and J ends lost 6 bases and 2 bases, in that order; junction bases with no gene match: 5. The germline CDR1 and CDR2 sequences are SGHAT and FQNNGV. The CDR3 reads CASRDYRGPYEQYF. CDR3 sequence (DNA): TGTGCCAGCAGGGACTACAGGGGGCCCTACGAGCAGTACTTC.

This chain joins TRBV6-5 and TRBJ1-5; 7 bases are shared with TRBD1. V dropped 2 bases and J dropped 4; count of bases not matched to a gene: 5. From germline, CDR1 is MNHEY and CDR2 SVGAGI. The CDR3 sequence is 15 residues long. DNA of the CDR3: TGTGCCAGCAGTTACGTGGACAGGCCAAATCAGCCCCAGCATTTT. It yields the protein CASSYVDRPNQPQHF.

The rearrangement links TRBV10-1 to TRBJ2-1, with 9 bases lining up with TRBD2. CDR3 length: 15 amino acids. Germline trimming cut 4 bases from V and 4 bases from J; bases unmatched to any gene: 5. The germline gives CDR1 WNHNN, CDR2 SYGVQD (reference sequence). DNA of the CDR3: TGCGCCAGCAGTGTCAAGCGGGGGGCTTACAATGAGCAGTTCTTC. Encoded protein: CASSVKRGAYNEQFF.

The chain couples TRBV18 to TRBJ2-7, with 10 bases fitting TRBD1. CDR1 is KGHSH and CDR2 is LQKENI in the germline V gene. This CDR3 has 15 amino acids. V gave up 4 bases and J gave up 4 bases; unmatched junction bases: 7. The chain's CDR3 is CASSLGQGIRYEQYF. As DNA, the CDR3 is TGTGCCAGCTCACTGGGACAGGGGATTCGATACGAGCAGTACTTC. Complete variable domain (other parts from reference TRBV18 and TRBJ2-7): NAGVMQNPRHLVRRRGQEARLRCSPMKGHSHVYWYRQLPEEGLKFMVYLQKENIIDESGMPKERFSAEFPKEGPSILRIQQVVRGDSAAYFCASSLGQGIRYEQYFGPGTRLTVT.

This sequence joins TRBV7-9 and TRBJ1-4; D unresolved. Germline-derived CDR1 and CDR2 are SEHNR and FQNEAQ (reference sequence). CDR3 length equals 12 residues. The V and J ends lost 5 bases and 15 bases respectively, with 16 bases between them. CDR3 in DNA: TGTGCCAGCAGCCCGACCCCGGAGGTGGTGTTTTTT. Translating it yields CASSPTPEVVFF.

This clone was counted between two and nine times. The chain employs TRBV28 and TRBJ1-2; perhaps TRBD1 as D (5 bases). This CDR3 has 11 amino acids. CDR1 and CDR2 (germline): MDHEN, SYDVKM. V lost 8 bases, J lost 8 bases, and 12 bases lay in between. CDR3 bases: TGTGCCAGCGGGGCGGTGGGAGGCTACACCTTC. As protein: CASGAVGGYTF.

The rearrangement links TRBV5-1 to TRBJ2-5; possibly TRBD1 for D (5 bases). The CDR3 contains 14 residues. Germline V CDR1 and CDR2: SGHRS, YFSETQ. V was cut by 4 bases and J by 0 bases, with 10 bases left in between. Here the CDR3 DNA reads TGCGCCAGCAGCCCCCGGACAAACCAAGAGACCCAGTACTTC. It yields the protein CASSPRTNQETQYF.

The gene calls are TRBV6-5 and TRBJ2-2, with TRBD2 identical over 8 bases. The trim removed 0 bases at V and 5 bases at J, leaving 2 bases unmatched. Germline CDR1 MNHEY, CDR2 SVGAGI. CDR3 length: 15 amino acids. CDR3 region: CASSYSSGVTGELFF. The CDR3 DNA reads as TGTGCCAGCAGTTACTCTAGCGGGGTTACCGGGGAGCTGTTTTTT.

This clone was picked up one time. The rearrangement links TRBV4-3 to TRBJ1-3, with 9 bases identical to TRBD1. Germline V lookup: CDR1 LGHNA, CDR2 YSLEER. There are 17 residues in the CDR3. V was clipped by 2 bases and J by 6 bases; unmatched bases: 11. CDR3 protein: CASSQSFTGGLANTIYF. CDR3 nucleotide sequence: TGCGCCAGCAGCCAATCCTTTACAGGGGGCCTCGCAAACACCATATATTTT.

The CDR3 loop reads CASSWTRDEQYF. CDR3 in DNA: TGCGCCAGCAGCTGGACTAGGGACGAGCAGTACTTC. V gene TRBV5-1 combines with J gene TRBJ2-7; TRBD2 agrees at 7 bases. Germline CDR1 reads SGHRS; CDR2 reads YFSETQ. The length of the CDR3 is 12 residues. The J segment lost 5 bases and the V segment lost 3 bases, leaving 2 bases of the junction unmatched.

Written as DNA, the CDR3 is TGTGCCAGCAGTTACAGAGGGGCGGGGACAGATACGCAGTATTTT. Translating it yields CASSYRGAGTDTQYF. The V call is TRBV6-5, the J call TRBJ2-3; D may be TRBD2 (6 bases). CDR1 is MNHEY and CDR2 is SVGAGI in the germline V gene. The CDR3 consists of 15 residues. V was shortened by 2 bases and J by 3 bases, with 12 bases between the two germline ends.

The rearrangement links TRBV6-6 to TRBJ2-3; the match to TRBD2 covers 14 bases. V dropped 7 bases and J dropped 2; count of bases not matched to a gene: 5. Germline loops: CDR1 MNHNY, CDR2 SVGAGI (reference sequence). This CDR3 is built from 16 residues. In DNA, the CDR3 is TGTGCCAGCACCGGACTAGCGGGGGGCCTCACAGATACGCAGTATTTT. It yields the protein CASTGLAGGLTDTQYF.

The genes are TRBV5-1 and TRBJ2-3; TRBD2 matches at 14 bases. V lost 5 bases and J lost 2; bases outside the gene matches: 4. The CDR3 spans 16 residues. The V gene's germline CDR1 is SGHRS and CDR2 YFSETQ. CDR3 sequence reads: CASRMTSGGATDTQYF. In DNA, the CDR3 is TGCGCCAGCAGAATGACTAGCGGGGGGGCCACAGATACGCAGTATTTT.